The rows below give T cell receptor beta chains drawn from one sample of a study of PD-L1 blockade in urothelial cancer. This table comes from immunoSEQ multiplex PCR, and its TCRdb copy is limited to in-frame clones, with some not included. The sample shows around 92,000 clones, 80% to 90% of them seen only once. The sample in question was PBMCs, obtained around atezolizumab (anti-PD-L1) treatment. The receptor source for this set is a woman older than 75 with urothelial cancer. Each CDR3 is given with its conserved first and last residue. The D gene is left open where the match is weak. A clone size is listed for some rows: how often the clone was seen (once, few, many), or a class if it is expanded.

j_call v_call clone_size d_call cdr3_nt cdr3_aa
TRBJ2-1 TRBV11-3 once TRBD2 TGTGCCAGCAGCTTAGGTGCGGGAGAGTACAATGAGCAGTTCTTC CASSLGAGEYNEQFF
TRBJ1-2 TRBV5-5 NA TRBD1 TGTGCCAGCAGCAACAGGGGTGCTAACTATGGCTACACCTTC CASSNRGANYGYTF
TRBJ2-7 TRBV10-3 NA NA TGTGCCATCTGGAGGGGGCAGGGGCACGAGCAGTACTTC CAIWRGQGHEQYF
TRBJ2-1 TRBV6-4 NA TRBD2 TGTGCCAGCAGCCCTAGCGGGGGATACAATGAGCAGTTCTTC CASSPSGGYNEQFF
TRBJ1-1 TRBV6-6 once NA TGTGCCAGCAGATTAAACTATGAAGCTTTCTTT CASRLNYEAFF
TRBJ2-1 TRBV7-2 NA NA TGTGCCAGCAGCTTACAGGCTGTCAATGAGCAGTTCTTC CASSLQAVNEQFF
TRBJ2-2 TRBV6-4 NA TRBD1 TGTGCCAGCGGGGGACAGGGAAACACCGGGGAGCTGTTTTTT CASGGQGNTGELFF
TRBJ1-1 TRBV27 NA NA TGTGCCAGCAGCCCCAGGGTCCAGAACACTGAAGCTTTCTTT CASSPRVQNTEAFF
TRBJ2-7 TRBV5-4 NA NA TGTGCCAGCAGCCCCACCTCCGGGGTCACCTACGAGCAGTACTTC CASSPTSGVTYEQYF
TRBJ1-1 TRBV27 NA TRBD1 TGTGCCAGCAGTTTCACGACAGGGATGACTGAAGCTTTCTTT CASSFTTGMTEAFF
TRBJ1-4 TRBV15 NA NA TGTGCCACCAGCAGACCGGTTAGACAGCTTACTAATGAAAAACTGTTTTTT CATSRPVRQLTNEKLFF
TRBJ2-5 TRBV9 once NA TGTGCCAGCAGCGTAGTGGCATCTCAAGAGACCCAGTACTTC CASSVVASQETQYF
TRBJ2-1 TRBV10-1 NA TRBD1 TGCGCCAGCTCTCCAGAGAGGGGGCTCAATGAGCAGTTCTTC CASSPERGLNEQFF
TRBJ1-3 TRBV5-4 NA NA TGTGCCAGCAGCTCCGGTATTACAGGAGGGATCTCTGGAAACACCATATATTTT CASSSGITGGISGNTIYF
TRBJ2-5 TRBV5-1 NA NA TGCGCCAGCAGCTTGGGGCAGAACCAAGAGACCCAGTACTTC CASSLGQNQETQYF
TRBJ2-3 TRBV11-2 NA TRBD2 TGTGCCAGCAGCTTAGACCTTCCCGCGGGAGGAACAGATACGCAGTATTTT CASSLDLPAGGTDTQYF
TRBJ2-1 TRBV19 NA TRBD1 TGTGCCAGTAGTATAGGATGGGACAGGCCCCTCAATGAGCAGTTCTTC CASSIGWDRPLNEQFF
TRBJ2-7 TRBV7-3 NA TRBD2 TGTGCCAGCAGCCCTGGGGGGGGCTACGAGCAGTACTTC CASSPGGGYEQYF
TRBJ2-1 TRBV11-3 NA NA TGTGCCAGCAGCCGAGGGCGGGGGCAATTTGGAAAGCAGTTCTTC CASSRGRGQFGKQFF
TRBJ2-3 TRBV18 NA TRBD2 TGTGCCAGCTCACCGGGGACTAGCGGAAAGAGCACAGATACGCAGTATTTT CASSPGTSGKSTDTQYF
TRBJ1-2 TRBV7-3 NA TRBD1 TGTGCCAGCAGCCCTATTCCACAGGGGGGTATAGGCGGCTACACCTTC CASSPIPQGGIGGYTF
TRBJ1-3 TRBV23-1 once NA TGCGCCAGCAGTGCCACGGGGGTTGGAAACACCATATATTTT CASSATGVGNTIYF
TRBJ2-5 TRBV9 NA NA TGTGCCAGCAGCCCGGGACAAAAAGAGACCCAGTACTTC CASSPGQKETQYF
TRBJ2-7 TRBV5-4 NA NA TGTGCCAGCAGCTTGGTCGGCGGGACTTCCTACGAGCAGTACTTC CASSLVGGTSYEQYF
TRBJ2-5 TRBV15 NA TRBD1 TGTGCCACCAGCAGGGGACAGGGGGCGGCAGAGACCCAGTACTTC CATSRGQGAAETQYF
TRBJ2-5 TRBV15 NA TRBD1 TGTGCCACCAGCAGAGATCAGGGGGAAGAGACCCAGTACTTC CATSRDQGEETQYF
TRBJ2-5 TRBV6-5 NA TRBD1 TGTGCCAGCAGTTTTCGCCCCGGGACAGGGAAAGAGACCCAGTACTTC CASSFRPGTGKETQYF
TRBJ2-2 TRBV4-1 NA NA TGCGCCAGCAGCCTTAGTCGCCCCACCGGGGAGCTGTTTTTT CASSLSRPTGELFF
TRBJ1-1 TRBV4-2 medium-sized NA TGTGCCAGCAGCCAGCAACACGAAAACACTGAAGCTTTCTTT CASSQQHENTEAFF
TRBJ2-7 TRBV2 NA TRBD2 TGTGCCAGCAGGGGAGGACTAGCGGGAGTTTACGAGCAGTACTTC CASRGGLAGVYEQYF
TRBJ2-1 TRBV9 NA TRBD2 TGTGCCAGCAGCCCGTGGGGAGGGAGTCTCTACAATGAGCAGTTCTTC CASSPWGGSLYNEQFF
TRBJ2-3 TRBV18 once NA TGTGCCAGCTCACCACTAGGGGCAGCCGATACGCAGTATTTT CASSPLGAADTQYF
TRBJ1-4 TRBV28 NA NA TGTGCCAGCAGTCTCAGGGTTGTGTATGAAAAACTGTTTTTT CASSLRVVYEKLFF
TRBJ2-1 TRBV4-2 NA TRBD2 TGTGCCAGTTCCCCGCTAGCGGGATCGTACAATGAGCAGTTCTTC CASSPLAGSYNEQFF
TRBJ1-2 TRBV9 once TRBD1 TGTGCCAGCAGCGCTCAGCCAGGGGGCTCGGAAGATGGCTACACCTTC CASSAQPGGSEDGYTF
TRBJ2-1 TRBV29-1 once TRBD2 TGCAGCGTTGAAGGTCCTTCCGGGAGGGAGCAGTTCTTC CSVEGPSGREQFF
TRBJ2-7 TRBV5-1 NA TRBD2 TGCGCCAGCAGCTTGGAGGAGGGAGGGACCTTCAACTACGAGCAGTACTTC CASSLEEGGTFNYEQYF
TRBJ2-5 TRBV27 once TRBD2 TGTGCCAGCAGGCGGGAGGACGGGGAGACCCAGTACTTC CASRREDGETQYF
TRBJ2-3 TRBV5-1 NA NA TGCGCCAGCAGCCTTACCAAGGAGACCCTAGCAAGGACAGATACGCAGTATTTT CASSLTKETLARTDTQYF